This T cell receptor beta chain was captured by sequencing in a study of T cell repertoires in cytomegalovirus infection. At the level of the study: Recently described HLA-C-restricted plus well-studied HLA-B-restricted CMV epitopes were used. Both CMV infection and a matching HLA type were indicated by public TCR beta signatures. Broader study findings: There were carriers of CMV plus the relevant HLA, and cumulative public TCR beta family frequency identified them. It was HLA-C-restricted CMV-specific TCR beta clonotypes that dominated the response ex vivo.

The table lists this clonotype with a few counts. As yet, its antigen is unknown. One entry per CDR3 protein, called by TCRdb with MiXCR from the reads. The table includes under 130,000 distinct CDR3 sequences, roughly two fifths detected once. V lost 6 bases and J lost 7, with 21 bases in between. The CDR3 is 15 amino acids. Germline V lookup: CDR1 SEHNR, CDR2 FQNEAQ (reference sequence). This chain joins TRBV7-9 and TRBJ1-2; possibly TRBD1 for D (6 bases). The material sequenced was CD8+ T cells from cultured PBMCs, taken from culture after CMV antigen stimulation. This clonotype was obtained from a human donor in good health (CMV status not recorded). Some clones in this sample may be carry-over from other donors' samples. CDR3 coding DNA: TGTGCCAGCAGTTCAAGGGGGGGCGCGTCTCTTGGCTACACCTTC. It yields the protein CASSSRGGASLGYTF. Supplemented by reference TRBV7-9 and TRBJ1-2, the full variable domain reads DTGVSQNPRHKITKRGQNVTFRCDPISEHNRLYWYRQTLGQGPEFLTYFQNEAQLEKSRLLSDRFSAERPKGSFSTLEIQRTEQGDSAMYLCASSSRGGASLGYTFGSGTRLTVV.